Each of the 18 T cell receptor beta chains below was sequenced from the same sample in a study of blood T cells in healthy people across ages. A sample-barcoded 5' primer and a J-beta primer mix were used in a second PCR of roughly 7 to 11 cycles. In TCRdb, the 5' RACE reads were re-called with MiXCR into one record per CDR3 protein. The table records around 1,000,000 distinct CDR3 sequences, 20% to 25% of them present only once. The same sample was also used in a study of T cells of mothers and their children.

Sequencing was carried out using blood. These receptors came from a girl aged 2 to 10 in good health.

The chain couples TRBV29-1 to TRBJ2-3; possibly TRBD2 for D (6 bases). Germline CDR1 reads SQVTM; CDR2 reads ANQGSEA. The CDR3 spans 13 residues. The germline V and J ends were trimmed by 8 bases and 0 bases, with 12 bases remaining between them. DNA for the CDR3: TGCAGCTACTGGAGCGGGAGCACAGATACGCAGTATTTT. Translated, it gives CSYWSGSTDTQYF.

The V and J genes are TRBV5-1 and TRBJ2-5, with a possible D match to TRBD2 (5 bases). Germline CDR1 is SGHRS and CDR2 is YFSETQ. The CDR3 has 14 residues. Trimming left V 0 bases short and J 5 bases short, with 11 bases between. The CDR3 region is CASSLVRGAETQYF. DNA for the CDR3: TGCGCCAGCAGCTTGGTTCGGGGTGCGGAGACCCAGTACTTC.

The CDR3 DNA sequence: TGCGCCAGCAGCTTGGTGGAATTCACTGAAGCTTTCTTT. Its translation: CASSLVEFTEAFF. V is TRBV5-1 and J is TRBJ1-1, with D hard to call. V dropped 0 bases and J dropped 4 bases, with 7 bases sitting between them. From germline, CDR1 is SGHRS and CDR2 YFSETQ. The length of the CDR3 is 13 residues.

This chain uses TRBV3-1 with TRBJ2-1; 9 bases agree with TRBD2. Germline V gene lookup returns CDR1 LGHDT and CDR2 YNNKEL (reference sequence). Unmatched junction bases numbered 6, after V lost 2 bases and J lost 10 bases. CDR3 length: 14 amino acids. The DNA for the CDR3 is TGTGCCAGCAGCCAAAGCGGGGGGCCCAGGGAGCAGTTCTTC. Translated, it gives CASSQSGGPREQFF.

This clonotype turned up a few times. V gene TRBV4-3 combines with J gene TRBJ1-4; no reliable D call. CDR3 size: 14 residues. The germline V gene encodes CDR1 LGHNA and CDR2 YSLEER. Trimming shortened V by 0 bases and J by 9 bases, and 11 bases separated the two germline ends. As DNA, the CDR3 is TGCGCCAGCAGCCAAGATAGAGGGATCCAAAAACTGTTTTTT. This codes for CASSQDRGIQKLFF.

The table lists this clonotype with a few counts. The chain is built from TRBV18 and TRBJ1-4; D is ambiguous. V was shortened by 3 bases and J by 0 bases, with 5 bases between the two germline ends. The CDR3 contains 14 residues. Germline V CDR1 and CDR2: KGHSH, LQKENI. CDR3 sequence: CASSPSATNEKLFF. The CDR3 DNA follows: TGTGCCAGCTCACCGTCTGCAACTAATGAAAAACTGTTTTTT.

This clonotype was detected a few times. The genes are TRBV15 and TRBJ2-1, with 10 bases that match TRBD1. Trimming cost V 2 bases and J 7 bases; bases outside gene matches: 8. CDR3 length: 16 residues. Germline loops: CDR1 LNHNV, CDR2 YYDKDF (reference sequence). CDR3 coding DNA: TGTGCCACCAGCAGATCCGGGACAGGGGAACAGAATGAGCAGTTCTTC. Its translation: CATSRSGTGEQNEQFF.

The chain carries TRBV27 and TRBJ2-5; D not resolved. V lost 3 bases and J lost 2, with 7 bases in between. From germline, CDR1 is MNHEY and CDR2 SMNVEV (reference sequence). There are 13 residues in the CDR3. In DNA, the CDR3 is TGTGCCAGCAGTTTCACTCGTCAAGAGACCCAGTACTTC. It yields the protein CASSFTRQETQYF.

CDR3 nucleotide sequence: TGTGCCAGCAGCTTGGAACAGGACACTGAAGCTTTCTTT. The encoded protein is CASSLEQDTEAFF. The chain carries TRBV7-9 and TRBJ1-1, with a tentative D call TRBD1 (5 bases). The CDR3 consists of 13 residues. V gave up 3 bases and J gave up 3 bases, with 8 bases separating them. The germline V gene encodes CDR1 SEHNR and CDR2 FQNEAQ (reference sequence).

V is TRBV7-3 and J is TRBJ2-5; 8 bases are shared with TRBD2. Germline V gene lookup returns CDR1 SGHTA and CDR2 FQGTGA. The CDR3 contains 15 residues. J gave up 2 bases and V 5 bases, and 7 bases lay outside the gene matches. The CDR3 nucleotides are TGTGCCAGCAGCCCTAGCGGGCACCTACAAGAGACCCAGTACTTC. Residues: CASSPSGHLQETQYF.

This chain connects TRBV7-2 to TRBJ2-1; possible D gene TRBD2, 6 bases. With 0 bases removed from V and 4 bases from J, the gap between germline ends came to 16 bases. This CDR3 region has 17 residues. CDR1 SGHTA and CDR2 FQGNSA come from the germline V gene. The CDR3 loop reads CASSLALGGGSYNEQFF. CDR3 sequence (DNA): TGTGCCAGCAGCTTAGCGCTGGGGGGAGGCTCTTACAATGAGCAGTTCTTC.

The chain carries TRBV7-2 and TRBJ2-7; D is ambiguous. The CDR3 has 14 amino acids. CDR1 is SGHTA and CDR2 is FQGNSA in the germline V gene. The ends were cut back, 1 base at V and 3 bases at J, with 10 bases in the middle. The CDR3, as DNA: TGTGCCAGCAGCTTAGGGCCGAGTGGCTACGAGCAGTACTTC. Amino acid sequence: CASSLGPSGYEQYF.

Of note for this clonotype: An end of the junction differs from the germline gene, which may be a read error. The V call is TRBV3-1, the J call TRBJ2-7; 11 bases are shared with TRBD2. The CDR3 sequence is 15 residues long. Looked up from germline, CDR1 is LGHDT and CDR2 is YNNKEL (reference sequence). The CDR3 region has the DNA TGTGCCAGCAACCAAGAGGGGACTAGCGGCGGGGTTCAGTACTTC. It is translated as CASNQEGTSGGVQYF.

The J gene is TRBJ2-3, the V gene TRBV29-1, with D hard to call. Trimming shortened V by 7 bases and J by 4 bases, and 9 bases separated the two germline ends. The CDR3 contains 11 residues. Per the germline V gene, CDR1 is SQVTM and CDR2 is ANQGSEA. The CDR3 DNA reads TGCAGCGAGCGACAAGCAGATACGCAGTATTTT. Translating gives CSERQADTQYF.

This chain uses TRBV9 with TRBJ2-7; 8 nucleotides agree with TRBD2. V lost 0 bases and J lost 3; bases outside the gene matches: 5. The CDR3 sequence is 15 residues long. Germline assignment: CDR1 SGDLS and CDR2 YYNGEE. CDR3 in amino acids: CASSVGSSGLYEQYF. The CDR3 DNA sequence: TGTGCCAGCAGCGTAGGGTCTAGCGGGCTCTACGAGCAGTACTTC. Drawing the rest from reference TRBV9 and TRBJ2-7, the complete variable domain is DSGVTQTPKHLITATGQRVTLRCSPRSGDLSVYWYQQSLDQGLQFLIQYYNGEERAKGNILERFSAQQFPDLHSELNLSSLELGDSALYFCASSVGSSGLYEQYFGPGTRLTVT.

The rearrangement links TRBV3-1 to TRBJ2-4, with 7 nucleotides matching TRBD1. After removal of 3 bases from V and 9 bases from J, the junction contained 5 bases not matched to a gene. Germline assignment: CDR1 LGHDT and CDR2 YNNKEL (reference sequence). The CDR3 runs to 13 residues. CDR3 bases: TGTGCCAGCAGCCATCGCCCAGGGGGCATTCAGTACTTC. Translating gives CASSHRPGGIQYF.

The chain combines TRBV12-3 or TRBV12-4 with TRBJ1-1; D ambiguous. CDR3 length: 13 amino acids. V dropped 2 bases and J dropped 4 bases, with 8 bases sitting between them. The CDR3 spells CASSLYLGTEAFF. The CDR3, as DNA: TGTGCCAGCAGTTTATACTTAGGCACTGAAGCTTTCTTT.

The J gene is TRBJ2-1, the V gene TRBV20-1, with 14 bases matching TRBD2. Germline V lookup: CDR1 DFQATT, CDR2 SNEGSKA (reference sequence). Trimming cost V 5 bases and J 14 bases; bases outside gene matches: 8. The CDR3 spans 13 residues. CDR3 sequence reads: CSARRPGLAGEFF. Here the CDR3 DNA reads TGCAGTGCTCGACGTCCGGGACTAGCGGGGGAGTTCTTC.